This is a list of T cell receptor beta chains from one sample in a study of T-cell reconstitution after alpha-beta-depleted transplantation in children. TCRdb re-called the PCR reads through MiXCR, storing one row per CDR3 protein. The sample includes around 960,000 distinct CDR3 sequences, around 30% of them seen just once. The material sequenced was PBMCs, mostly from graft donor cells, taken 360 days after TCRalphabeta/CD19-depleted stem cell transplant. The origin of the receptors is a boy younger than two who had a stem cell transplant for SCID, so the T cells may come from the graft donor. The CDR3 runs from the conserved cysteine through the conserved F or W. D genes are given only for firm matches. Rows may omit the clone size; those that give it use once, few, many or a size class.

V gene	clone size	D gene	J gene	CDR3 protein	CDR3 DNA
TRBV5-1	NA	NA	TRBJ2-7	CASSLEGPGTNYEQYF	TGCGCCAGCAGCTTGGAGGGGCCAGGGACCAACTACGAGCAGTACTTC
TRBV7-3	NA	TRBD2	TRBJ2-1	CASSLYRASGGSGPEQFF	TGTGCCAGCAGCCTTTATAGGGCTAGCGGGGGGTCTGGGCCTGAGCAGTTCTTC
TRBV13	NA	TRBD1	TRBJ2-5	CASSSPNRGRETQYF	TGTGCCAGCAGCTCCCCCAACAGGGGGAGAGAGACCCAGTACTTC
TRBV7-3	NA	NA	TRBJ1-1	CASSKYMNTEAFF	TGTGCCAGCAGCAAATACATGAACACTGAAGCTTTCTTT
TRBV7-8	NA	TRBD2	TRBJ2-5	CASSFVLAGGLDQETQYF	TGTGCCAGCAGCTTTGTCCTAGCGGGGGGGTTGGATCAAGAGACCCAGTACTTC
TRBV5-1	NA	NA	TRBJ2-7	CASSLTTETYEQYF	TGCGCCAGCAGCTTGACTACGGAAACCTACGAGCAGTACTTC
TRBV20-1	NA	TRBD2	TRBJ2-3	CSAPGGSTDTQYF	TGCAGTGCCCCGGGGGGGAGCACAGATACGCAGTATTTT
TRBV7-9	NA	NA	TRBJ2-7	CASSLAPLDREAYEQYF	TGTGCCAGCAGCTTAGCGCCTCTTGATAGGGAAGCCTACGAGCAGTACTTC
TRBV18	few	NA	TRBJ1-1	CASSPPQVLGTEAFF	TGTGCCAGCTCACCACCGCAGGTGTTGGGCACTGAAGCTTTCTTT
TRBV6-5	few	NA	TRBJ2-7	CASSYSPVGGSYEQYF	TGTGCCAGCAGTTACTCTCCGGTAGGGGGGTCCTACGAGCAGTACTTC
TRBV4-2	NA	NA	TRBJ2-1	CASSQGTGRNEQFF	TGTGCCAGCAGCCAAGGCACGGGGAGGAATGAGCAGTTCTTC
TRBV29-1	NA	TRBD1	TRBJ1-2	CSVEDRDRALLDGYTF	TGCAGCGTTGAAGATAGGGACAGGGCCCTTCTTGATGGCTACACCTTC
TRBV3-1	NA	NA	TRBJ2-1	CASSQESRGLLYNEQFF	TGTGCCAGCAGCCAAGAGTCTCGGGGGCTCCTCTACAATGAGCAGTTCTTC
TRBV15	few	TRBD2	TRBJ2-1	CATSRSTSGSYNEQFF	TGTGCCACCAGCCGCTCGACTAGCGGATCCTACAATGAGCAGTTCTTC
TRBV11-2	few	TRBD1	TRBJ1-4	CASSPGQAGGQKLFF	TGTGCCAGCAGCCCCGGACAGGCTGGTGGACAAAAACTGTTTTTT
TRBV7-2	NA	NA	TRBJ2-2	CASIRGPVNTGELFF	TGTGCCAGCATCAGGGGCCCGGTTAACACCGGGGAGCTGTTTTTT
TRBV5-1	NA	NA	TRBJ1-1	CASTPRGWDTEAFF	TGCGCCAGCACCCCGAGGGGTTGGGACACTGAAGCTTTCTTT
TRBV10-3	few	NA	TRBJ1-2	CAISESPGDSSGYTF	TGTGCCATCAGTGAGTCTCCAGGGGATTCTTCTGGCTACACCTTC
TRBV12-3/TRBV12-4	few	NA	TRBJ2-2	CASSFLGNTGELFF	TGTGCCAGCAGTTTTCTCGGGAACACCGGGGAGCTGTTTTTT
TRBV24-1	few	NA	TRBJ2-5	CATSDFGRGETQYF	TGTGCCACCAGTGATTTTGGACGAGGCGAGACCCAGTACTTC
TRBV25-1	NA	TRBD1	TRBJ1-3	CASSGGQGRGNTIYF	TGTGCCAGCAGTGGGGGACAGGGAAGGGGAAACACCATATATTTT
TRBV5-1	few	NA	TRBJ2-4	CASSLDRRTNIQYF	TGCGCCAGCAGCTTGGATCGGAGGACAAACATTCAGTACTTC
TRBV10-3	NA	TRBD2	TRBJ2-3	CAISELAGGRDTQYF	TGTGCCATCAGTGAGTTAGCGGGGGGCCGGGATACGCAGTATTTT
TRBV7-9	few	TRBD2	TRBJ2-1	CASTRLAGGQFF	TGTGCCAGCACCCGACTAGCGGGGGGGCAGTTCTTC
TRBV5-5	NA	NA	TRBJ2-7	CASSLAQGPTYEQYF	TGTGCCAGCAGCTTGGCCCAGGGCCCCACCTACGAGCAGTACTTC
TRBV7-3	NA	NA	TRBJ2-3	CASSLEVSDTQYF	TGTGCCAGCAGCTTAGAGGTTTCGGATACGCAGTATTTT
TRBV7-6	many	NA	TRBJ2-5	CASSLDWQETQYF	TGTGCCAGCAGCTTAGACTGGCAAGAGACCCAGTACTTC
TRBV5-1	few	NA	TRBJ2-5	CASSFFGQDQETQYF	TGCGCCAGCAGCTTCTTTGGGCAGGACCAAGAGACCCAGTACTTC
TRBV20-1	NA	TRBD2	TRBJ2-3	CSARGSRGSTDTQYF	TGCAGTGCTAGAGGGTCGCGGGGGAGCACAGATACGCAGTATTTT
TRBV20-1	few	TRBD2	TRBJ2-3	CSASGEGDTQYF	TGCAGCGCTAGCGGGGAGGGAGATACGCAGTATTTT